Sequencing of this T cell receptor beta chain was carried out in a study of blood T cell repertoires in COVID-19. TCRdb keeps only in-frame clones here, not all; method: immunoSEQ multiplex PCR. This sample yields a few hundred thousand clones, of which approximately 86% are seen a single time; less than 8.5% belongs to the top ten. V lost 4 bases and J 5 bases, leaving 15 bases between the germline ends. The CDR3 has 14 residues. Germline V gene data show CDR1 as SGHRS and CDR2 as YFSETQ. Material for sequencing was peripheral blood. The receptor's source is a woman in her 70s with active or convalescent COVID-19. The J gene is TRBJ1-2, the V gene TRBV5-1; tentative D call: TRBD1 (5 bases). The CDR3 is CASSQSDSTYGYTF. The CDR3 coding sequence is TGCGCCAGCAGCCAATCTGACAGCACATATGGCTACACCTTC.